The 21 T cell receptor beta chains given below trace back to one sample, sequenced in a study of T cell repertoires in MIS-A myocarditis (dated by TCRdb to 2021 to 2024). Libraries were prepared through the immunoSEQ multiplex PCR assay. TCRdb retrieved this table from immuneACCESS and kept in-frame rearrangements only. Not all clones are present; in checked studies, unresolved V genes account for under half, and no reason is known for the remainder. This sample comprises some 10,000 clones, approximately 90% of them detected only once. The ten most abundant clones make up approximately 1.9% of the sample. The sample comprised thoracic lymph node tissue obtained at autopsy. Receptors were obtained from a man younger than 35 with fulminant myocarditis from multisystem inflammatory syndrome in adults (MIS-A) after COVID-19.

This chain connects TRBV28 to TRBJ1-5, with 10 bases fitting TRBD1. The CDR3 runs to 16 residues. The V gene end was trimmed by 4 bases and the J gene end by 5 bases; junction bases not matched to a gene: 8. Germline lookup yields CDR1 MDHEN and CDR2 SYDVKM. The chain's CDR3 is CASSSSGTGAHQPQHF. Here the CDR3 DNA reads TGTGCCAGCAGTTCTTCCGGGACAGGGGCGCATCAGCCCCAGCATTTT. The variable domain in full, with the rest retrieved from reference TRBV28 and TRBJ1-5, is DVKVTQSSRYLVKRTGEKVFLECVQDMDHENMFWYRQDPGLGLRLIYFSYDVKMKEKGDIPEGYSVSREKKERFSLILESASTNQTSMYLCASSSSGTGAHQPQHFGDGTRLSIL.

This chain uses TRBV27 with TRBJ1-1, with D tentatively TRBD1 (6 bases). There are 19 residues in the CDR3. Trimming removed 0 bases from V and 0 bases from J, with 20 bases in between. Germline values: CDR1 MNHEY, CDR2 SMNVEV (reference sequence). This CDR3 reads CASSLSSTSQQGMNTEAFF. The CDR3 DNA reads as TGTGCCAGCAGTTTATCGAGTACGAGTCAACAGGGAATGAACACTGAAGCTTTCTTT.

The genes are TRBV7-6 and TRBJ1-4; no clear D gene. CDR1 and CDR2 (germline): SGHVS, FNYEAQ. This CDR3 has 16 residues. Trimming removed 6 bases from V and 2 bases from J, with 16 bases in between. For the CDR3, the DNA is TGTGCCAGCAGTAGGGCCACCTTGGGGACTAATGAAAAACTGTTTTTT. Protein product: CASSRATLGTNEKLFF.

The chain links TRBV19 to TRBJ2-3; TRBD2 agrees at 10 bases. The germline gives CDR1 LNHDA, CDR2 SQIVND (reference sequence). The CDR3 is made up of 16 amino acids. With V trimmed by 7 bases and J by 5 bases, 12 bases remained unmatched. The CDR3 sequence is CASTPRAGGHGDTQYF. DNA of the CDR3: TGTGCCAGTACACCCCGAGCGGGGGGGCACGGAGATACGCAGTATTTT.

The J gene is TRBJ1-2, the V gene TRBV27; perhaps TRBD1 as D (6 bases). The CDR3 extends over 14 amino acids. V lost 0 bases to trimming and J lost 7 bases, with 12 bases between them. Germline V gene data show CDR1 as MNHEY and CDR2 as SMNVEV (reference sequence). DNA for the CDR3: TGTGCCAGCAGTTTATCGTCGGCAGGGGCTGGCTACACCTTC. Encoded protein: CASSLSSAGAGYTF.

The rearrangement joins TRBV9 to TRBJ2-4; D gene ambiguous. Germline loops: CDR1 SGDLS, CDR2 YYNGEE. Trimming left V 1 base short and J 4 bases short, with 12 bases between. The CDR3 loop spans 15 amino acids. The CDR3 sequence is CASSVSGGSKNIQYF. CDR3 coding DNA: TGTGCCAGCAGCGTATCTGGCGGTTCGAAAAACATTCAGTACTTC.

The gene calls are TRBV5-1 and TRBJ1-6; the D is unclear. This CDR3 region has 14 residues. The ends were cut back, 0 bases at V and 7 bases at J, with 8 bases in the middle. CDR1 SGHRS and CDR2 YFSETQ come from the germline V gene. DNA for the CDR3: TGCGCCAGCAGCTTGGGGGCCTCAAATTCACCCCTCCACTTT. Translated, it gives CASSLGASNSPLHF.

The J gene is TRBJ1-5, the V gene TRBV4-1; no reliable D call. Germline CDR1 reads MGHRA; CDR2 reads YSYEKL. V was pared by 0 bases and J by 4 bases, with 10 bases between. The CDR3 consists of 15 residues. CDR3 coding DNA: TGCGCCAGCAGCCAAGATTTCCCAGGTAATCAGCCCCAGCATTTT. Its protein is CASSQDFPGNQPQHF.

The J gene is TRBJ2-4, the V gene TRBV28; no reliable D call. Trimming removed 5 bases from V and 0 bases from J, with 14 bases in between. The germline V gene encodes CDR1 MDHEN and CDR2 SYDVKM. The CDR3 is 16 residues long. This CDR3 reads CASSANLGVAKNIQYF. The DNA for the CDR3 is TGTGCCAGCAGTGCCAACTTGGGTGTAGCCAAAAACATTCAGTACTTC. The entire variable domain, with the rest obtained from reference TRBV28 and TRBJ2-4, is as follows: DVKVTQSSRYLVKRTGEKVFLECVQDMDHENMFWYRQDPGLGLRLIYFSYDVKMKEKGDIPEGYSVSREKKERFSLILESASTNQTSMYLCASSANLGVAKNIQYFGAGTRLSVL.

The CDR3 spells CASSGGTGSSPLHF. As DNA, the CDR3 is TGCGCCAGCAGCGGGGGGACAGGGAGTTCACCCCTCCACTTT. The chain joins TRBV5-1 to TRBJ1-6, with TRBD1 identical over 9 bases. The V gene's germline CDR1 is SGHRS and CDR2 YFSETQ. Trimming cost V 4 bases and J 9 bases; bases outside gene matches: 5. CDR3 size: 14 residues.

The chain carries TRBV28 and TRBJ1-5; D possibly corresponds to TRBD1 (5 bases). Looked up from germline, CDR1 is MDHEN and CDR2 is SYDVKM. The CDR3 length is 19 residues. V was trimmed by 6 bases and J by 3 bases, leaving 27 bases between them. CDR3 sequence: CASRDPRGGGGSHNQPQHF. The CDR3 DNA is TGTGCCAGCAGAGACCCAAGGGGAGGTGGGGGGAGCCACAATCAGCCCCAGCATTTT.

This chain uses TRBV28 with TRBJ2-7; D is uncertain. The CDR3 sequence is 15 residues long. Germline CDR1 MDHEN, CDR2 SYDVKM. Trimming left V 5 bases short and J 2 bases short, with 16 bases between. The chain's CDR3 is CASSPRVSATYEQYF. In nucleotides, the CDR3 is TGTGCCAGCAGTCCCCGGGTCTCAGCTACCTACGAGCAGTACTTC.

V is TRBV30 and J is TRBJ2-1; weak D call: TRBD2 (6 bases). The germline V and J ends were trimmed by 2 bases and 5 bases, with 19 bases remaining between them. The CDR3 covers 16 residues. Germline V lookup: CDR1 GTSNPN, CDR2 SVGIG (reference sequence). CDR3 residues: CAWSPHKSGLNNEQFF. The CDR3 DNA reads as TGTGCCTGGAGTCCACACAAATCAGGACTAAACAATGAGCAGTTCTTC.

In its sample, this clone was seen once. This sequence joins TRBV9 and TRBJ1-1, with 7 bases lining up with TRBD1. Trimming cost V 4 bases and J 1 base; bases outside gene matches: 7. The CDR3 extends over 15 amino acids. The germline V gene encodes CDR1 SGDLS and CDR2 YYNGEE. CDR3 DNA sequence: TGTGCCAGCAGCTCCCGACAGGGATCGAACACTGAAGCTTTCTTT. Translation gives CASSSRQGSNTEAFF. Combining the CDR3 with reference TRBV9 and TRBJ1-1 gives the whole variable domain DSGVTQTPKHLITATGQRVTLRCSPRSGDLSVYWYQQSLDQGLQFLIQYYNGEERAKGNILERFSAQQFPDLHSELNLSSLELGDSALYFCASSSRQGSNTEAFFGQGTRLTVV.

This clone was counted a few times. CDR3 DNA: TGCAGCGCTCGGACAGAGATTAACTATGGCTACACCTTC. It encodes CSARTEINYGYTF. The V gene is TRBV29-1, the J gene TRBJ1-2, with D tentatively TRBD1 (6 bases). Germline CDR1 reads SQVTM; CDR2 reads ANQGSEA. Trimming took off 7 bases at V and 1 base at J, with 13 bases between the two ends. The CDR3 spans 13 residues.

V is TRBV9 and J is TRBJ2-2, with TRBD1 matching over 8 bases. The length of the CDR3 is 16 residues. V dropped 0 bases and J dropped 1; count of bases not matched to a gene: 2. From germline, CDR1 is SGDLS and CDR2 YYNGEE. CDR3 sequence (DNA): TGTGCCAGCAGCGTAGGGGGGACAGGGAACACCGGGGAGCTGTTTTTT. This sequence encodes CASSVGGTGNTGELFF.

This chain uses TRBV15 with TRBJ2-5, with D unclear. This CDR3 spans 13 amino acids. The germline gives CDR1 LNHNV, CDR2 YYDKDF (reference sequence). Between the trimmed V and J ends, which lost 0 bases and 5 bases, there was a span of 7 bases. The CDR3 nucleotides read TGTGCCACCAGCAGAGATTCCGTCGAGACCCAGTACTTC. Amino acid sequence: CATSRDSVETQYF.

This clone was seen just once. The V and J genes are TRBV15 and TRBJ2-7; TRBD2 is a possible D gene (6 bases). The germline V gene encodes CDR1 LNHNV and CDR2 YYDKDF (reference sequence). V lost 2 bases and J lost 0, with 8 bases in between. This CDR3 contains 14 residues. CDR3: CATSRRDFSYEQYF. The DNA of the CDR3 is TGTGCCACCAGCAGACGGGACTTCTCCTACGAGCAGTACTTC. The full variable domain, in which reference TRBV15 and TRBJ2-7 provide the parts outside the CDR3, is DAMVIQNPRYQVTQFGKPVTLSCSQTLNHNVMYWYQQKSSQAPKLLFHYYDKDFNNEADTPDNFQSRRPNTSFCFLDIRSPGLGDTAMYLCATSRRDFSYEQYFGPGTRLTVT.

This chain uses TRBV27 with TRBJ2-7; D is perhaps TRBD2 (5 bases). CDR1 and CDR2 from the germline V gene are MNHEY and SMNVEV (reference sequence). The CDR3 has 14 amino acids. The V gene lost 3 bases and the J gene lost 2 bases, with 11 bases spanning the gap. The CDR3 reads CASSFEGPTYEQYF. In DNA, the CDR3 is TGTGCCAGCAGTTTTGAGGGTCCGACCTACGAGCAGTACTTC.

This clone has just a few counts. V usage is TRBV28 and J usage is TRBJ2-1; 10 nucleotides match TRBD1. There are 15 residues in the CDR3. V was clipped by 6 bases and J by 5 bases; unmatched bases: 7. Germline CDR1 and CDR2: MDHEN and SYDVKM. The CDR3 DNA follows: TGTGCCAGCAGCGGTCCCGGGACAGGGGACAATGAGCAGTTCTTC. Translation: CASSGPGTGDNEQFF.

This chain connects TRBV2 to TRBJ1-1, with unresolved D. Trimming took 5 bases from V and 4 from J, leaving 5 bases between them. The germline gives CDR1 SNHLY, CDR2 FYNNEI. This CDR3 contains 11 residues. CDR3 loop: CASSFSTEAFF. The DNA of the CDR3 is TGTGCCAGCAGTTTTAGCACTGAAGCTTTCTTT.